What follows are 29 T cell receptor beta chains derived from one specimen sequenced in a study of CD8 T cells in ankylosing spondylitis. Study conclusions and caveats: It appeared that ankylosing spondylitis blood was characterized by a TCR beta motif of under ten highly homologous variants.

MiXCR was run by TCRdb on the 5' RACE reads, yielding one entry per CDR3 protein. This table has approximately 550,000 distinct CDR3 sequences, roughly an eighth appearing once. Antigens of these TCRs are unknown. Material: blood, either unsorted or a sorted T cell fraction (not recorded which). All receptors derive from a male donor with ankylosing spondylitis.

Many counts were recorded for this clonotype. The V and J genes are TRBV10-3 and TRBJ2-3; the match to TRBD2 covers 11 bases. V lost 6 bases, J lost 3 bases, and 8 bases stayed unmatched. The CDR3 sequence is 16 residues long. CDR1 is ENHRY and CDR2 is SYGVKD in the germline V gene. The CDR3 protein is CAIRTVAGGPTDTQYF. CDR3 DNA: TGTGCCATCAGGACGGTAGCGGGAGGGCCAACAGATACGCAGTATTTT.

The chain recombines TRBV20-1 with TRBJ2-1; 8 positions match TRBD1. The ends lost 5 bases at V and 5 bases at J; junction bases unmatched: 8. Germline CDR1 DFQATT, CDR2 SNEGSKA (reference sequence). The CDR3 covers 14 residues. The CDR3 sequence: CSARWTGWNNEQFF. The DNA of the CDR3 is TGCAGTGCTCGTTGGACAGGGTGGAACAATGAGCAGTTCTTC.

This clonotype was found a few times. This chain connects TRBV28 to TRBJ2-7; no clear D gene. Per germline, CDR1 MDHEN and CDR2 SYDVKM. V was pared by 6 bases and J by 0 bases, with 18 bases between. The CDR3 extends over 16 amino acids. The CDR3 loop is CASSRQPRRHSYEQYV. The CDR3 DNA reads as TGTGCCAGCAGCCGCCAGCCTCGGCGACACTCCTACGAGCAGTACGTC.

In its sample, this clonotype was seen a few times. The chain uses TRBV11-1 and TRBJ1-5; no clear D gene. The ends were cut back, 1 base at V and 2 bases at J, with 18 bases in the middle. Germline-derived CDR1 and CDR2 are SGHAT and FQDESV (reference sequence). This CDR3 spans 18 amino acids. CDR3 in amino acids: CASSLDLPGEGGNQPQHF. The CDR3 DNA sequence: TGTGCCAGCAGCTTAGATTTACCCGGAGAAGGAGGCAATCAGCCCCAGCATTTT.

V gene TRBV29-1 combines with J gene TRBJ1-2; D uncertain. Trimming removed 5 bases at V and 4 bases at J, with 14 bases between. Germline V CDR1 and CDR2: SQVTM, ANQGSEA. This CDR3 region has 13 residues. The CDR3 sequence: CSVLETPIYGYTF. The CDR3 DNA sequence: TGCAGCGTTCTAGAGACACCGATCTATGGCTACACCTTC. Using reference TRBV29-1 and TRBJ1-2 for the parts outside the CDR3, the full variable domain is SAVISQKPSRDICQRGTSLTIQCQVDSQVTMMFWYRQQPGQSLTLIATANQGSEATYESGFVIDKFPISRPNLTFSTLTVSNMSPEDSSIYLCSVLETPIYGYTFGSGTRLTVV.

The chain combines TRBV7-8 with TRBJ2-2; D is unclear. This CDR3 comprises 16 residues. Per the germline V gene, CDR1 is SGHVS and CDR2 is FQNEAQ. The V gene lost 2 bases and the J gene lost 6 bases, with 16 bases spanning the gap. CDR3 region: CASSLSRGIDAGELFF. The CDR3 DNA is TGTGCCAGCAGCTTATCTCGAGGCATTGATGCCGGGGAGCTGTTTTTT. The variable domain in full, with the rest retrieved from reference TRBV7-8 and TRBJ2-2, is GAGVSQSPRYKVAKRGQDVALRCDPISGHVSLFWYQQALGQGPEFLTYFQNEAQLDKSGLPSDRFFAERPEGSVSTLKIQRTQQEDSAVYLCASSLSRGIDAGELFFGEGSRLTVL.

This clonotype appeared a few times. The CDR3 protein is CSAPRDFFSYNEQFF. Written as DNA, the CDR3 is TGCAGTGCTCCACGGGACTTCTTCTCCTACAATGAGCAGTTCTTC. The chain uses TRBV20-1 and TRBJ2-1; D possibly corresponds to TRBD2 (6 bases). The V gene's germline CDR1 is DFQATT and CDR2 SNEGSKA (reference sequence). V was shortened by 5 bases and J by 0 bases, with 14 bases between the two germline ends. The CDR3 is 15 amino acids.

This clonotype was recorded a few times. The gene calls are TRBV19 and TRBJ2-1, with 12 bases matching TRBD2. The J segment lost 7 bases and the V segment lost 3 bases, leaving 10 bases of the junction unmatched. This CDR3 comprises 17 residues. Germline CDR1 LNHDA, CDR2 SQIVND (reference sequence). The CDR3 region has the DNA TGTGCCAGTAGTATTAAGGCTAGCGGGAGGGCCGGGAATGAGCAGTTCTTC. Its translation is CASSIKASGRAGNEQFF. The full variable domain, rest sourced from reference TRBV19 and TRBJ2-1, is DGGITQSPKYLFRKEGQNVTLSCEQNLNHDAMYWYRQDPGQGLRLIYYSQIVNDFQKGDIAEGYSVSREKKESFPLTVTSAQKNPTAFYLCASSIKASGRAGNEQFFGPGTRLTVL.

This clonotype appeared many times. V is TRBV12-3 or TRBV12-4 and J is TRBJ1-5, with unresolved D. The CDR3 length is 14 residues. Trimming pared 1 base from V and 6 bases from J, leaving 10 bases between. The CDR3: CASSLDTEGQPQHF. DNA of the CDR3: TGTGCCAGCAGTTTAGATACAGAGGGTCAGCCCCAGCATTTT.

This clonotype was seen a few times. The chain employs TRBV10-3 and TRBJ2-1; D is unclear. The length of the CDR3 is 14 residues. Germline values: CDR1 ENHRY, CDR2 SYGVKD. Trimming removed 4 bases at V and 2 bases at J, with 9 bases between. The CDR3 DNA sequence: TGTGCCATCAGTGGCCGGAGCCCCTACAATGAGCAGTTCTTC. It encodes CAISGRSPYNEQFF.

The rearrangement links TRBV5-1 to TRBJ2-2; TRBD1 agrees at 7 bases. The trim removed 4 bases at V and 8 bases at J, leaving 14 bases unmatched. CDR1 and CDR2 from the germline V gene are SGHRS and YFSETQ. The CDR3 runs 16 residues. CDR3 amino acids: CASSLGARQGSGELFF. CDR3 nucleotide sequence: TGCGCCAGCAGCCTAGGCGCCAGACAGGGTTCGGGGGAGCTGTTTTTT.

The J gene is TRBJ2-7, the V gene TRBV18; TRBD2 matches 10 bases. Germline trimming cut 3 bases from V and 7 bases from J; bases unmatched to any gene: 9. Germline V lookup: CDR1 KGHSH, CDR2 LQKENI. This CDR3 spans 15 amino acids. This CDR3 is CASSPGASGSFEQYV. In nucleotides, the CDR3 is TGTGCCAGCTCACCCGGGGCTAGCGGGAGCTTTGAGCAGTACGTC.

V is TRBV27 and J is TRBJ2-5; D remains ambiguous. The CDR3 spans 14 residues. V gave up 2 bases and J gave up 5 bases, with 12 bases separating them. Looked up from germline, CDR1 is MNHEY and CDR2 is SMNVEV (reference sequence). The CDR3, as DNA: TGTGCCAGCAGTTTAAGGTCGAACACGGAGACCCAGTACTTC. This codes for CASSLRSNTETQYF.

In this sample, this clonotype turned up once. CDR3 protein: CASSLELGTGINYGYTF. The CDR3 DNA reads TGTGCCAGCAGCTTAGAATTGGGGACAGGGATTAACTATGGCTACACCTTC. V is TRBV7-8 and J is TRBJ1-2; 9 bases line up with TRBD1. Trimming cost V 1 base and J 1 base; bases outside gene matches: 7. The CDR3 covers 17 residues. Germline V gene lookup returns CDR1 SGHVS and CDR2 FQNEAQ. The whole variable domain, remainder taken from reference TRBV7-8 and TRBJ1-2, is GAGVSQSPRYKVAKRGQDVALRCDPISGHVSLFWYQQALGQGPEFLTYFQNEAQLDKSGLPSDRFFAERPEGSVSTLKIQRTQQEDSAVYLCASSLELGTGINYGYTFGSGTRLTVV.

This clonotype was counted a few times. A junction end diverges from the germline sequence, so it may reflect a read error. CDR3 in DNA: TGTGCCAGCAGTAGTCTCGGAGGGCTGGATTTT. Translation gives CASSSLGGLDF. The V call is TRBV2, the J call TRBJ1-5, with D unclear. Germline V gives CDR1 SNHLY, CDR2 FYNNEI. This CDR3 comprises 11 residues. The full variable domain, rest sourced from reference TRBV2 and TRBJ1-5, is EPEVTQTPSHQVTQMGQEVILRCVPISNHLYFYWYRQILGQKVEFLVSFYNNEISEKSEIFDDQFSVERPDGSNFTLKIRSTKLEDSAMYFCASSSLGGLDFGDGTRLSIL.

This clonotype was observed many times. CDR3 nucleotides: TGCAGCGGAGGGACTAGCGGATCTCCCAGGGAGACCCAGTACTTC. Amino acids: CSGGTSGSPRETQYF. The chain combines TRBV29-1 with TRBJ2-5; TRBD2 aligns across 11 bases. Trimming cost V 7 bases and J 5 bases; bases outside gene matches: 12. In germline, CDR1 is SQVTM, CDR2 ANQGSEA. The CDR3 covers 15 residues.

The rearrangement links TRBV6-2 or TRBV6-3 to TRBJ1-6; no reliable D call. This CDR3 region has 12 residues. V was shortened by 5 bases and J by 8 bases, with 7 bases between the two germline ends. The germline V gene has CDR1 MNHEY and CDR2 SVGEGT. In DNA, the CDR3 is TGTGCCAGCAGTCAAAGCTATTCACCCCTCCACTTT. Its protein is CASSQSYSPLHF.

The chain recombines TRBV12-3 or TRBV12-4 with TRBJ2-2; a possible D gene is TRBD2 (5 bases). Trimming removed 7 bases from V and 1 base from J, with 16 bases in between. This CDR3 is built from 16 residues. The chain's CDR3 is CASILRASRNTGELFF. The DNA of the CDR3 is TGTGCCAGCATCCTACGGGCTAGCAGGAACACCGGGGAGCTGTTTTTT.

This clonotype has at least ten counts. One junction end does not reproduce the germline sequence, and a read error may be involved. The J gene is TRBJ2-2, the V gene TRBV28, with 11 bases lining up with TRBD2. Germline lookup yields CDR1 MDHEN and CDR2 SYDVKM. The CDR3 is 15 amino acids. The CDR3 coding sequence is TGCGCCAGCAGCCCTGGACTAGCGGGCACCGGGGAGCTGTTTTTT. Protein sequence: CASSPGLAGTGELFF.

V is TRBV10-3 and J is TRBJ2-3; 10 bases are a match to TRBD1. J lost 2 bases, V lost 0 bases, and 2 bases had no gene match. This CDR3 has 16 residues. Germline-derived CDR1 and CDR2 are ENHRY and SYGVKD. The CDR3 DNA is TGTGCCATCAGTGAGTCAGGGACAGGGGCCACAGATACGCAGTATTTT. Encoded protein: CAISESGTGATDTQYF.

The genes are TRBV20-1 and TRBJ2-1, with 8 bases lining up with TRBD2. This CDR3 is built from 18 residues. Germline loops: CDR1 DFQATT, CDR2 SNEGSKA (reference sequence). V trimming: 6 bases; J trimming: 2 bases; junction bases outside the gene matches: 18. The CDR3 bases are TGCAGTGCCCCTATCCTAGCGGGTGACCGGAGCACCTACAATGAGCAGTTCTTC. Its translation is CSAPILAGDRSTYNEQFF.

The table lists this clonotype with a few counts. The rearrangement links TRBV5-1 to TRBJ2-2; 7 nucleotides align to TRBD2. V shed 3 bases and J 0 bases; nucleotides not matched to a gene: 5. Germline V gene lookup returns CDR1 SGHRS and CDR2 YFSETQ. The CDR3 consists of 16 residues. The CDR3, as DNA: TGCGCCAGCAGCTCCGTACTAGCGTCGAACACCGGGGAGCTGTTTTTT. It translates to CASSSVLASNTGELFF.

The V and J genes are TRBV30 and TRBJ1-1; no firm D call. The CDR3 extends over 11 amino acids. In germline, CDR1 is GTSNPN, CDR2 SVGIG (reference sequence). Trimming took 3 bases from V and 10 from J, leaving 12 bases between them. CDR3 nucleotides: TGTGCCTGGAGGGATAGGCATACAGCTTTCTTT. Its translation: CAWRDRHTAFF.

This clonotype was recorded once. The V gene is TRBV3-1, the J gene TRBJ2-5; 9 bases fit TRBD2. The ends lost 5 bases at V and 5 bases at J; junction bases unmatched: 9. The CDR3 has 15 residues. The germline V gene has CDR1 LGHDT and CDR2 YNNKEL (reference sequence). The CDR3 reads CASSGGGRAGETQYF. CDR3 bases: TGTGCCAGCAGCGGTGGCGGGAGGGCGGGGGAGACCCAGTACTTC.

The chain combines TRBV2 with TRBJ2-5, with TRBD2 matching over 9 bases. The CDR3 is made up of 14 amino acids. J was trimmed by 1 base and V by 8 bases; bases with no gene match: 5. CDR1 is SNHLY, CDR2 FYNNEI, per germline. CDR3 in amino acids: CASVRGRGQETQYF. CDR3 sequence (DNA): TGTGCCAGCGTTCGCGGGAGGGGCCAAGAGACCCAGTACTTC.

The chain joins TRBV7-9 to TRBJ2-7; no clear D gene. This CDR3 has 13 amino acids. V lost 5 bases and J lost 5, with 13 bases in between. Germline CDR1 SEHNR, CDR2 FQNEAQ (reference sequence). CDR3 loop: CASSALWVDEQYF. CDR3 coding DNA: TGTGCCAGCAGCGCCCTTTGGGTCGACGAGCAGTACTTC.

The chain is built from TRBV27 and TRBJ1-2; TRBD1 matches 8 bases. Germline CDR1 MNHEY, CDR2 SMNVEV (reference sequence). The length of the CDR3 is 15 residues. V shed 4 bases and J 6 bases; nucleotides not matched to a gene: 10. For the CDR3, the DNA is TGTGCCAGCAGTTATGTGGCAGGGGGCGGGGATGGCTACACCTTC. Translation: CASSYVAGGGDGYTF.

This chain joins TRBV24-1 and TRBJ2-2; D gene uncertain. Germline V gene sequence: CDR1 KGHDR, CDR2 SFDVKD. V lost 4 bases, J lost 5 bases, and 10 bases lay in between. CDR3 length: 14 amino acids. In DNA form, the CDR3 reads TGTGCCACCAGTGACCCGGACCTGACCGGGGAGCTGTTTTTT. It translates to CATSDPDLTGELFF.

The gene calls are TRBV10-3 and TRBJ2-2; perhaps TRBD2 as D (5 bases). Germline values: CDR1 ENHRY, CDR2 SYGVKD. Trimming took off 5 bases at V and 5 bases at J, with 9 bases between the two ends. This CDR3 has 13 residues. This CDR3 is CAISQERTGELFF. DNA of the CDR3: TGTGCCATCAGTCAGGAGCGGACCGGGGAGCTGTTTTTT.